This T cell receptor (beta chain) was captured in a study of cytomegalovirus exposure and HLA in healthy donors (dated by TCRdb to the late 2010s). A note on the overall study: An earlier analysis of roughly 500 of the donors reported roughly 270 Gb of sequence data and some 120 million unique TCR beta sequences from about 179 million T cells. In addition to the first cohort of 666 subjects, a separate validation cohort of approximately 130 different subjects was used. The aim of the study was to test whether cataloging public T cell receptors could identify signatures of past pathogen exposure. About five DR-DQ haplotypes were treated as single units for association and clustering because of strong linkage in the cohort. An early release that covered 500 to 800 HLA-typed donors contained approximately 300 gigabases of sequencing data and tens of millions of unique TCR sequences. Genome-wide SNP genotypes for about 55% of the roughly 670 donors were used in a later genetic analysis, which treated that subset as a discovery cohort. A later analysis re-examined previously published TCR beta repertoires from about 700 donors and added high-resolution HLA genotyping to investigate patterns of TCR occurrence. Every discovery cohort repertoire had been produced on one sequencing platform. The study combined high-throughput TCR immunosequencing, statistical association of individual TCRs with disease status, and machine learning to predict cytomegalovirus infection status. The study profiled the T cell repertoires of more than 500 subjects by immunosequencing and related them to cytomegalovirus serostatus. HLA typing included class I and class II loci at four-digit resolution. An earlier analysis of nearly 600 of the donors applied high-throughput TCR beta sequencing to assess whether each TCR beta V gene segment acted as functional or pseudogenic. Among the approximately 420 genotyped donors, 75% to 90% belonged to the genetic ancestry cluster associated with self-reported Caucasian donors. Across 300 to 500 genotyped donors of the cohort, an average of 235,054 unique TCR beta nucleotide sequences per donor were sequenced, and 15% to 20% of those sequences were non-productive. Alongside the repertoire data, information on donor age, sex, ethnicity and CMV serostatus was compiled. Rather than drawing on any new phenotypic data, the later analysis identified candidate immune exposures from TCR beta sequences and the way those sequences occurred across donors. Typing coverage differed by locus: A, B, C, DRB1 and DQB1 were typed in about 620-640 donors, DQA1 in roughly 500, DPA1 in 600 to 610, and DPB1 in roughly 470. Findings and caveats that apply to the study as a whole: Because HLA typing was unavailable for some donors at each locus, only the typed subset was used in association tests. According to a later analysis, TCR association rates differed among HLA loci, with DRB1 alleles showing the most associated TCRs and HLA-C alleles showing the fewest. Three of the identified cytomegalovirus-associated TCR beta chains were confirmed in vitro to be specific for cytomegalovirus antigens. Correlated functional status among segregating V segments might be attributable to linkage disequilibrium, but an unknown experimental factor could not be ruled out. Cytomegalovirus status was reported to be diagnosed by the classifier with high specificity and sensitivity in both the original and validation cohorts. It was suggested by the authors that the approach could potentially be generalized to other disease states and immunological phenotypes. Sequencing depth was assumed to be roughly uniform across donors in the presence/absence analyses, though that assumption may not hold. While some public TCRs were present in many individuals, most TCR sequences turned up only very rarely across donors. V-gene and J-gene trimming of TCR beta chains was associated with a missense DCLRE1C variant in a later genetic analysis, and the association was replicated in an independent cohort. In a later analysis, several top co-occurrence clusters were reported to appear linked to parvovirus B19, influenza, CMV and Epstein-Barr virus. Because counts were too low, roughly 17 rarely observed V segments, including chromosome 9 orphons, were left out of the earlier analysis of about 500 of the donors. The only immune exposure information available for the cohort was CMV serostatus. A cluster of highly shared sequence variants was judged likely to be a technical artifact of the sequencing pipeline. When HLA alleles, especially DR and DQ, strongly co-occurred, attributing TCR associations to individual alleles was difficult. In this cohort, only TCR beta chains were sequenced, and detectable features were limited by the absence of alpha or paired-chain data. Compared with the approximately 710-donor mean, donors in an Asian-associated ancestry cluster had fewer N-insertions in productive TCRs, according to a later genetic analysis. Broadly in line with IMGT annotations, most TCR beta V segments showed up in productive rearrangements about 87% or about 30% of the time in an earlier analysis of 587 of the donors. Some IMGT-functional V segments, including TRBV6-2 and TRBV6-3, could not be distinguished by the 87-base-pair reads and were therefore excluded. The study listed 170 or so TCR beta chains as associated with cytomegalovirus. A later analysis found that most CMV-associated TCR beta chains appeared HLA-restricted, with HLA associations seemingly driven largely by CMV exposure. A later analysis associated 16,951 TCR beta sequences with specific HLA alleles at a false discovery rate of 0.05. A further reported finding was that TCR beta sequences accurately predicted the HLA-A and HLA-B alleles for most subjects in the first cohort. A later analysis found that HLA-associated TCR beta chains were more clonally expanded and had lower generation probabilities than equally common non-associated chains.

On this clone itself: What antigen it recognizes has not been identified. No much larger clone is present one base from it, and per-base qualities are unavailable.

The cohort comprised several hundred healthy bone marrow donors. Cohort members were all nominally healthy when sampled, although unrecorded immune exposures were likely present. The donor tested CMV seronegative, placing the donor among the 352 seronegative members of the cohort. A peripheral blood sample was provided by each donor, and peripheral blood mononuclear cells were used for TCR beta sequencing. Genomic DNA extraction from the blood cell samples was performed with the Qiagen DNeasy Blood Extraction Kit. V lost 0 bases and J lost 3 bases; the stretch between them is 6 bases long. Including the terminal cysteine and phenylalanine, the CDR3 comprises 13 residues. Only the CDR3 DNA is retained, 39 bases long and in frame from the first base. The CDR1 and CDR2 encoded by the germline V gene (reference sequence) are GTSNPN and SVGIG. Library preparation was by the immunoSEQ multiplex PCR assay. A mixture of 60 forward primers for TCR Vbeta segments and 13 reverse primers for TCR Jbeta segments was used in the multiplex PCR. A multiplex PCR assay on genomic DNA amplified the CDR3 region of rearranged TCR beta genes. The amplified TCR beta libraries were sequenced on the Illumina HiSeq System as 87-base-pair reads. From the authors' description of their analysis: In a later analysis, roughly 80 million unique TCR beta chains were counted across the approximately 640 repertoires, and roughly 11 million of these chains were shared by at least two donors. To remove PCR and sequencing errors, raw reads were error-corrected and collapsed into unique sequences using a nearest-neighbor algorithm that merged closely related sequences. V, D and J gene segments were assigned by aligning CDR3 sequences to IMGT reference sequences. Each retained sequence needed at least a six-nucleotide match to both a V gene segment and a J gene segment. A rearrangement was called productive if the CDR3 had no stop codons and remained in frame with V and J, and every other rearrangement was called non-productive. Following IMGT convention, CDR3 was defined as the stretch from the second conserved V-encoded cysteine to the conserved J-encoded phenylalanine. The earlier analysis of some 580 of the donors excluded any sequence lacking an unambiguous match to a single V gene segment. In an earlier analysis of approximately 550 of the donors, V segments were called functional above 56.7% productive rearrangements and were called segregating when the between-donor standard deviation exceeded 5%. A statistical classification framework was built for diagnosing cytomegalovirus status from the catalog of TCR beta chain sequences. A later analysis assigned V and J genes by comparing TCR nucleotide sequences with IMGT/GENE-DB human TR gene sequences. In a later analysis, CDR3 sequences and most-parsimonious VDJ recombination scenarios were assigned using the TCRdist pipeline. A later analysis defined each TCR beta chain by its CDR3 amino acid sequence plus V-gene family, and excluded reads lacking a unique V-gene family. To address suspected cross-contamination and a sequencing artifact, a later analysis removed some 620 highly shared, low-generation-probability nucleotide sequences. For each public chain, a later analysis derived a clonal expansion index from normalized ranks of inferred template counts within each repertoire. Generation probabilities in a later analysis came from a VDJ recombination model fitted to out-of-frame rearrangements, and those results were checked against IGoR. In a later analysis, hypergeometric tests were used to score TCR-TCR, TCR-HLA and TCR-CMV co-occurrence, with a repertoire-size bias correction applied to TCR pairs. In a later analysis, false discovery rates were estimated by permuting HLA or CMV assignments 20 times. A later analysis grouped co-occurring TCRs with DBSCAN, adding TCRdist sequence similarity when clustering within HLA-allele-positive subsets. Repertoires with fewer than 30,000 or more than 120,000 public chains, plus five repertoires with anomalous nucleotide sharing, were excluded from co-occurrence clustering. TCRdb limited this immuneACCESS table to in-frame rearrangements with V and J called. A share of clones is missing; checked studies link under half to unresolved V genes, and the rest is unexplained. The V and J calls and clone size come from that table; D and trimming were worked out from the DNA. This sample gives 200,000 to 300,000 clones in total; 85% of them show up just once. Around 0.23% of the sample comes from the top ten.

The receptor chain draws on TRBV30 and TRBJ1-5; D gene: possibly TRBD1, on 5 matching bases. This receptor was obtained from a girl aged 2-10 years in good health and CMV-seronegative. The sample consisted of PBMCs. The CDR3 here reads CAWSVQVNQPQHF. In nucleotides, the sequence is TGTGCCTGGAGTGTACAGGTCAATCAGCCCCAGCATTTT.